The 20 T cell receptor beta chains below all came from one sample that was sequenced in a study of OX40 agonist ivuxolimab in advanced cancers. Sequencing was performed with immunoSEQ multiplex PCR; in TCRdb, only in-frame clones are kept and a portion is missing. Among 35,000 or so clones listed, more than 75% were seen once. The sample in question was CD4+ or CD8+ T cells sorted from blood, obtained in a trial of the OX40 agonist ivuxolimab. The receptors stem from an adult with an advanced solid tumor such as melanoma, head and neck, liver or kidney cancer.

The chain couples TRBV6-1 to TRBJ1-2; D is uncertain. From germline, CDR1 is MNHNS and CDR2 SASEGT. The CDR3 totals 15 residues. Trimming left V 1 base short and J 2 bases short, with 11 bases between. In DNA form, the CDR3 reads TGTGCCAGCAGTGAAGTAACAAGTAAAAACTATGGCTACACCTTC. It is translated as CASSEVTSKNYGYTF.

A few counts support this clone. CDR3 loop: CASSLTTYSGNTIYF. DNA of the CDR3: TGTGCCAGCAGCTTAACCACTTACTCTGGAAACACCATATATTTT. The chain carries TRBV5-6 and TRBJ1-3, with no clear D. The CDR3 contains 15 residues. V was shortened by 2 bases and J by 0 bases, with 9 bases between the two germline ends. CDR1 SGHDT and CDR2 YYEEEE come from the germline V gene.

For this clone: One base away lies a much larger clone, so this may be a sequencing read error. The V and J genes are TRBV4-1 and TRBJ1-2; tentatively, D is TRBD1 (5 bases). V lost 3 bases, J lost 2 bases, and 7 bases lay in between. The CDR3 length is 13 residues. Germline V gives CDR1 MGHRA, CDR2 YSYEKL. In DNA, the CDR3 is TGCGCCAGCAGCCAGGAGGGGAACTATGGCTACACCTTC. It specifies CASSQEGNYGYTF.

The rearrangement uses TRBV11-2 and TRBJ1-4, with TRBD1 matching 7 bases. In germline, CDR1 is SGHAT, CDR2 FQNNGV. Trimming took 5 bases from V and 8 from J; bases not matched to a gene: 8. The CDR3 sequence is 14 residues long. CDR3 amino acids: CASSTPTGREKLFF. The CDR3 DNA reads as TGTGCCAGCAGCACTCCGACAGGGAGGGAAAAACTGTTTTTT.

The gene calls are TRBV30 and TRBJ1-5; D is perhaps TRBD1 (5 bases). CDR1 GTSNPN and CDR2 SVGIG come from the germline V gene (reference sequence). The V and J ends lost 3 bases and 8 bases respectively, with 14 bases between them. The CDR3 sequence is 13 residues long. The CDR3 protein is CAWSRGFDKPQHF. Written as DNA, the CDR3 is TGTGCCTGGAGCCGGGGGTTTGATAAGCCCCAGCATTTT.

This clone was seen just once. V usage is TRBV7-9 and J usage is TRBJ2-1; D unclear. CDR1 and CDR2 from the germline V gene are SEHNR and FQNEAQ (reference sequence). CDR3 length: 13 residues. V lost 1 base, J lost 10 bases, and 11 bases lay in between. CDR3: CASSLEARMEQFF. CDR3 nucleotide sequence: TGTGCCAGCAGCTTAGAGGCGAGGATGGAGCAGTTCTTC. Full variable domain (remainder filled in from reference TRBV7-9 and TRBJ2-1): DTGVSQNPRHKITKRGQNVTFRCDPISEHNRLYWYRQTLGQGPEFLTYFQNEAQLEKSRLLSDRFSAERPKGSFSTLEIQRTEQGDSAMYLCASSLEARMEQFFGPGTRLTVL.

This sequence joins TRBV21-1 and TRBJ2-3; the table calls TRBD2, which could not be checked here. TRBV21-1 is termed a pseudogene. The CDR3 consists of 15 residues. CDR3 in amino acids: CASSKAAGRSDTQYF. For the CDR3, the DNA is TGTGCCAGCAGCAAAGCTGCAGGGAGGTCAGATACGCAGTATTTT.

CDR3 nucleotide sequence: TGCGCCAGCAGCCTCCGGGACAGGGTGGCAGATACGCAGTATTTT. This sequence encodes CASSLRDRVADTQYF. The chain uses TRBV4-1 and TRBJ2-3; the match to TRBD1 covers 9 bases. The CDR3 loop spans 15 amino acids. Germline assignment: CDR1 MGHRA and CDR2 YSYEKL. V shed 4 bases, J shed 4 bases, and the junction held 6 bases outside the gene matches.

This clone is large within its sample. The chain uses TRBV11-3 and TRBJ2-4; 7 bases are shared with TRBD2. The ends lost 5 bases at V and 9 bases at J; junction bases unmatched: 7. The germline CDR1 and CDR2 sequences are SGHNT and YENEEA. CDR3 length: 13 residues. CDR3 in amino acids: CASSQAGMGIQYF. In DNA form, the CDR3 reads TGTGCCAGCAGCCAAGCGGGGATGGGCATTCAGTACTTC.

V and J are TRBV4-2 and TRBJ1-1, with a tentative D call TRBD1 (5 bases). Deletions cut 4 bases from V and 6 bases from J, with 15 bases between. Germline CDR1 reads LGHNA; CDR2 reads YNFKEQ. CDR3 length equals 14 residues. The CDR3 reads CASSPLGGTAEAFF. The CDR3 nucleotides are TGTGCCAGCAGCCCCCTTGGGGGGACCGCTGAAGCTTTCTTT.

In this sample, this clone turned up a few times. The chain has TRBV7-3 and TRBJ2-3; either TRBD1 or TRBD2 may fit D (7 bases each). Germline CDR1 is SGHTA and CDR2 is FQGTGA. The length of the CDR3 is 14 residues. V was trimmed by 8 bases and J by 6 bases, leaving 18 bases between them. CDR3 coding DNA: TGTGCCAGCGCCAGGGGGGGCGGGCCGGATACGCAGTATTTT. Residues: CASARGGGPDTQYF.

The chain links TRBV6-6 to TRBJ1-1; D ambiguous. Per germline, CDR1 MNHNY and CDR2 SVGAGI (reference sequence). V shed 2 bases and J shed 4 bases, with 11 bases lying between them. The length of the CDR3 is 14 residues. CDR3 sequence reads: CASSYEGWPTEAFF. As DNA, the CDR3 is TGTGCCAGCAGTTACGAGGGCTGGCCCACTGAAGCTTTCTTT.

The chain combines TRBV6-5 with TRBJ2-3, with a tentative D call TRBD2 (6 bases). The V and J ends lost 6 bases and 3 bases respectively, with 16 bases between them. The CDR3 covers 15 residues. Germline CDR1 and CDR2: MNHEY and SVGAGI. The CDR3 DNA is TGTGCCAGCAGGCGGGACTCCCGAGGGACAGATACGCAGTATTTT. It yields the protein CASRRDSRGTDTQYF.

In DNA, the CDR3 is TGTGCCAGCAGTTACGCAACCGGTTCGTCGTACGAGCAGTACGTC. Translated: CASSYATGSSYEQYV. The V call is TRBV6-5, the J call TRBJ2-7; D not resolved. This CDR3 spans 15 amino acids. The germline gives CDR1 MNHEY, CDR2 SVGAGI. Between the trimmed V and J ends, which lost 2 bases and 4 bases, there was a span of 15 bases.

The chain recombines TRBV11-2 with TRBJ2-3; no clear D gene. Germline V gives CDR1 SGHAT, CDR2 FQNNGV. There are 16 residues in the CDR3. Deletions cut 1 base from V and 3 bases from J, with 14 bases between. The CDR3 nucleotides are TGTGCCAGCAGCTTAGTCGATTTCGGGCGGACAGATACGCAGTATTTT. Protein product: CASSLVDFGRTDTQYF.

The CDR3 coding sequence is TGTGCCAGCAGTTGGGGGTACGAGCAGTACTTC. Protein sequence: CASSWGYEQYF. The chain combines TRBV27 with TRBJ2-7, with D perhaps given as TRBD1 or TRBD2 (5 bases each). CDR1 MNHEY and CDR2 SMNVEV come from the germline V gene (reference sequence). The ends were cut back, 4 bases at V and 4 bases at J, with 5 bases in the middle. The CDR3 is 11 amino acids.

The J gene is TRBJ1-1, the V gene TRBV5-5; D is unresolved. The V end was cut by 0 bases, the J end by 0 bases, with 6 bases between. Germline CDR1 and CDR2: SGHKS and YYEKEE (reference sequence). This CDR3 comprises 14 residues. CDR3 residues: CASSLGNLNTEAFF. As DNA, the CDR3 is TGTGCCAGCAGCTTGGGAAACCTGAACACTGAAGCTTTCTTT. The full variable domain, with the rest looked up from reference TRBV5-5 and TRBJ1-1, is DAGVTQSPTHLIKTRGQQVTLRCSPISGHKSVSWYQQVLGQGPQFIFQYYEKEERGRGNFPDRFSARQFPNYSSELNVNALLLGDSALYLCASSLGNLNTEAFFGQGTRLTVV.

The chain has TRBV6-1 and TRBJ1-5, with a weak D call TRBD1 (5 bases). Germline assignment: CDR1 MNHNS and CDR2 SASEGT. V was pared by 4 bases and J by 4 bases, with 8 bases between. The CDR3 loop spans 13 amino acids. DNA of the CDR3: TGTGCCAGCAGTGGGGGGGGGAATCAGCCCCAGCATTTT. Translation gives CASSGGGNQPQHF.

This clone came up a few times. This chain connects TRBV6-6 to TRBJ1-1; D remains ambiguous. V dropped 6 bases and J dropped 8 bases, with 10 bases sitting between them. The CDR3 spans 11 residues. In germline, CDR1 is MNHNY, CDR2 SVGAGI (reference sequence). The CDR3 nucleotides read TGTGCCAGCAGACAGACGGCAGAAGCTTTCTTT. It translates to CASRQTAEAFF.

The gene calls are TRBV4-2 and TRBJ2-5, with D uncertain. CDR3 size: 16 residues. Between the trimmed V and J ends, which lost 2 bases and 2 bases, there was a span of 15 bases. Germline V gene data show CDR1 as LGHNA and CDR2 as YNFKEQ. The CDR3 nucleotides are TGTGCCAGCAGCCAACGCTCCACCCCCGGGCAAGAGACCCAGTACTTC. Its translation: CASSQRSTPGQETQYF.